This passage covers 5 T cell receptor beta chains from one sample sequenced in a study of post-analysis software for immune sequencing data. The study, taken as a whole, reports: Higher frequency in patients than in controls was seen for a handful of TRBV segments, with TRBV5-6, TRBV5-1 and TRBV20-1 among them.

Their antigens remain unidentified. The TCR beta cDNA libraries carried unique molecular identifiers. TCRdb re-called the PCR reads with MiXCR, one entry per CDR3 protein. Altogether roughly 800,000 distinct CDR3 sequences are present, roughly half being singletons, with the ten largest covering approximately 4.5%. Sequenced: blood. The receptors derive from a girl aged 10-17 years with multiple sclerosis.

The gene calls are TRBV24-1 and TRBJ2-7; no clear D gene. V was trimmed by 5 bases and J by 6 bases, leaving 13 bases between them. The germline V gene has CDR1 KGHDR and CDR2 SFDVKD. This CDR3 has 13 amino acids. The CDR3 DNA follows: TGTGCCACCAGTGGCAAGTCGTTCGGCGAGCAGTACTTC. It specifies CATSGKSFGEQYF.

The rearrangement links TRBV9 to TRBJ1-2; D remains unclear. CDR1 and CDR2 from the germline V gene are SGDLS and YYNGEE. CDR3 length equals 12 residues. Trimming left V 5 bases short and J 3 bases short, with 8 bases between. This CDR3 reads CASSASDYGYTF. CDR3 bases: TGTGCCAGCAGTGCCAGTGACTATGGCTACACCTTC.

The chain joins TRBV29-1 to TRBJ2-5; no definite D call. The V end lost 3 bases, the J end lost 5 bases, and 10 bases lay between the germline ends. Germline lookup yields CDR1 SQVTM and CDR2 ANQGSEA. The CDR3 extends over 12 amino acids. The CDR3 DNA follows: TGCAGCGTTGATCCGGTAGGGGAGACCCAGTACTTC. Translated: CSVDPVGETQYF.

This clonotype was seen only a few times. This chain uses TRBV6-2 or TRBV6-3 with TRBJ2-7, with D unresolved. Trimming removed 0 bases from V and 5 bases from J, with 14 bases in between. From germline, CDR1 is MNHEY and CDR2 SVGEGT. The CDR3 spans 15 residues. CDR3 nucleotide sequence: TGTGCCAGCAGTTACTCAGGCAGCTTCGGTGACGAGCAGTACTTC. Translating gives CASSYSGSFGDEQYF.

The V and J genes are TRBV20-1 and TRBJ2-4, with D tentatively TRBD2 (6 bases). This CDR3 contains 14 residues. Trimming shortened V by 5 bases and J by 0 bases, and 11 bases separated the two germline ends. The germline V gene encodes CDR1 DFQATT and CDR2 SNEGSKA (reference sequence). The CDR3 DNA is TGCAGTGCTGAACCGGGGGTAGCCAAAAACATTCAGTACTTC. Its protein product is CSAEPGVAKNIQYF.